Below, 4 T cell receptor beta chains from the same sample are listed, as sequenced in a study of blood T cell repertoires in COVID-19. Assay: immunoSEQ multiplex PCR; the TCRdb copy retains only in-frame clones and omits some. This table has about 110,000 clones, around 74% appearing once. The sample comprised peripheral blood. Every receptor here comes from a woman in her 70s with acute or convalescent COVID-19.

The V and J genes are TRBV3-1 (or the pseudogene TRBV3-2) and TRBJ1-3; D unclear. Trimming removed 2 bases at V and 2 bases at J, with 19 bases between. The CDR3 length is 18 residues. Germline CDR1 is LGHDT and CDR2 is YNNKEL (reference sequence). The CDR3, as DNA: TGTGCCAGCAGCCAATGGTTTCGAAAGAGGGAGGCTGGAAACACCATATATTTT. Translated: CASSQWFRKREAGNTIYF.

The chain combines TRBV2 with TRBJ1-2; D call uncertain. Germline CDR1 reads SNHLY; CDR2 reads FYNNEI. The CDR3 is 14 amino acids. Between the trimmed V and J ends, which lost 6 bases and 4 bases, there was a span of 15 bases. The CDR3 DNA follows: TGTGCCAGCAGAGTAGGTCCCGAGGCCTATGGCTACACCTTC. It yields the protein CASRVGPEAYGYTF. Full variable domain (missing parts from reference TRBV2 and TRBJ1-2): EPEVTQTPSHQVTQMGQEVILRCVPISNHLYFYWYRQILGQKVEFLVSFYNNEISEKSEIFDDQFSVERPDGSNFTLKIRSTKLEDSAMYFCASRVGPEAYGYTFGSGTRLTVV.

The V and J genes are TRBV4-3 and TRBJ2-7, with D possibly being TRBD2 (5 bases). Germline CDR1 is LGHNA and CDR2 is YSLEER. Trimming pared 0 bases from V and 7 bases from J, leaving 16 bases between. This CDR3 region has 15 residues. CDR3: CASSQELGRSWEQYF. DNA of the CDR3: TGCGCCAGCAGCCAAGAACTAGGACGAAGTTGGGAGCAGTACTTC.

In DNA, the CDR3 is TGTGCCAGCAGCCTAATCTCAGGAGATACGCAGTATTTT. It translates to CASSLISGDTQYF. This chain connects TRBV7-2 to TRBJ2-3; D is unclear. The V gene's germline CDR1 is SGHTA and CDR2 FQGNSA. V lost 5 bases and J lost 5, with 11 bases in between. The CDR3 has 13 residues.